A single sample gave rise to the 20 T cell receptor beta chains below, sequenced in a study of Ad26.COV2.S vaccination and SARS-CoV-2 variants. Profiled with immunoSEQ multiplex PCR; TCRdb holds only in-frame clones, not every one. In the table there are approximately 240,000 clones, approximately 90% of which are singletons. As to treatment: roughly 19 received Ad26.COV2.S at low or high dose, single or two shots; 5 received placebo; per-sample allocation not given. Sampling occurred on day 63 after the first vaccine or placebo injection. This specimen was peripheral blood, taken in a trial of Ad26.COV2.S vaccine versus placebo. Receptor source: a person between 18 and 65 years old who received the Ad26.COV2.S COVID-19 vaccine or a placebo.

This clone was seen a single time. V usage is TRBV2 and J usage is TRBJ1-6; 10 bases match TRBD1. The CDR3 consists of 15 residues. V was clipped by 2 bases and J by 7 bases; unmatched bases: 2. CDR1 is SNHLY, CDR2 FYNNEI, per germline. Written as DNA, the CDR3 is TGTGCCAGCAGTGAACCGGGACAGGGGAATTCACCCCTCCACTTT. Translating gives CASSEPGQGNSPLHF.

Concerning this clone itself: At one of its ends the junction is not consistent with the germline gene, which may arise from a read error. The rearrangement joins TRBV7-9 to TRBJ1-1, with D unresolved. CDR1 SEHNR and CDR2 FQNEAQ come from the germline V gene (reference sequence). CDR3 length equals 14 residues. The CDR3 loop reads CANSLQRRDTEAFF. CDR3 coding DNA: TGTGCCAACAGCTTGCAGAGGCGGGACACTGAAGCTTTCTTT. Filled out from reference TRBV7-9 and TRBJ1-1, the complete variable domain reads DTGVSQNPRHKITKRGQNVTFRCDPISEHNRLYWYRQTLGQGPEFLTYFQNEAQLEKSRLLSDRFSAERPKGSFSTLEIQRTEQGDSAMYLCANSLQRRDTEAFFGQGTRLTVV.

The chain combines TRBV3-1 (or the pseudogene TRBV3-2) with TRBJ1-5; D might be TRBD1 (5 bases). This CDR3 has 15 residues. V was trimmed by 1 base and J by 2 bases, leaving 9 bases between them. Looked up from germline, CDR1 is LGHDT and CDR2 is YNNKEL (reference sequence). The CDR3 here is CASSQGQKGNQPQHF. The CDR3 DNA reads as TGTGCCAGCAGCCAAGGACAGAAGGGCAATCAGCCCCAGCATTTT.

This sequence joins TRBV28 and TRBJ1-5; D is possibly TRBD1 (5 bases). This CDR3 is 14 amino acids long. The germline V gene has CDR1 MDHEN and CDR2 SYDVKM. V lost 0 bases, J lost 4 bases, and 7 bases lay in between. The CDR3 DNA sequence: TGTGCCAGCAGTTTATGGGAGGGGAATCAGCCCCAGCATTTT. Translated: CASSLWEGNQPQHF.

The rearrangement uses TRBV5-1 and TRBJ2-5; the match to TRBD1 covers 9 bases. Unmatched junction bases numbered 9, after V lost 4 bases and J lost 5 bases. The CDR3 consists of 15 residues. Germline V gene lookup returns CDR1 SGHRS and CDR2 YFSETQ. As DNA, the CDR3 is TGCGCCAGCAGCACTAGGACAGGGGAAGGGGAGACCCAGTACTTC. Translated: CASSTRTGEGETQYF.

This rearrangement joins TRBV25-1 to TRBJ2-7; 10 positions agree with TRBD1. Losses at the gene ends were 2 bases for V and 2 bases for J; bases not matched to a gene: 0. Germline V lookup: CDR1 MGHDK, CDR2 SYGVNS. The CDR3 covers 14 residues. The CDR3 DNA is TGTGCCAGCAGTGAAGGGACAGGGGCCTACGAGCAGTACTTC. Translation: CASSEGTGAYEQYF.

The rearrangement links TRBV5-1 to TRBJ1-1; weak D call: TRBD1 (6 bases). The CDR3 spans 15 residues. V was cut by 0 bases and J by 4 bases, with 13 bases left in between. Germline CDR1 is SGHRS and CDR2 is YFSETQ. Here the CDR3 DNA reads TGCGCCAGCAGCTTGGATGGGGGAGGGGGCACTGAAGCTTTCTTT. Amino acids: CASSLDGGGGTEAFF.

This chain joins TRBV28 and TRBJ1-6; no clear D. V was shortened by 2 bases and J by 5 bases, with 7 bases between the two germline ends. Germline-derived CDR1 and CDR2 are MDHEN and SYDVKM. The CDR3 sequence is 14 residues long. CDR3 nucleotides: TGTGCCAGCAGTTTACATGTTGATAATTCACCCCTCCACTTT. Translating gives CASSLHVDNSPLHF.

This rearrangement joins TRBV29-1 to TRBJ2-7; tentatively, D is TRBD2 (7 bases). The CDR3 sequence is 15 residues long. Germline V gene data show CDR1 as SQVTM and CDR2 as ANQGSEA. With 6 bases removed from V and 2 bases from J, the gap between germline ends came to 20 bases. CDR3 sequence (DNA): TGCAGCGTCGTCTGGGGCGGGGGACATGCCTACGAGCAGTACTTC. Residues: CSVVWGGGHAYEQYF.

The chain joins TRBV19 to TRBJ2-7; weak D call: TRBD2 (5 bases). Trimming removed 7 bases from V and 2 bases from J, with 12 bases in between. Per germline, CDR1 LNHDA and CDR2 SQIVND (reference sequence). The CDR3 spans 13 residues. CDR3 in amino acids: CASNGGVAYEQYF. CDR3 nucleotide sequence: TGTGCCAGTAATGGAGGCGTAGCCTACGAGCAGTACTTC.

The chain recombines TRBV6-2 or TRBV6-3 with TRBJ2-5; D is unclear. Between the trimmed V and J ends, which lost 2 bases and 3 bases, there was a span of 7 bases. This CDR3 contains 13 residues. Germline loops: CDR1 MNHEY, CDR2 SVGEGT. The CDR3 loop is CASSYESKETQYF. The CDR3 DNA reads TGTGCCAGCAGTTACGAGAGCAAAGAGACCCAGTACTTC.

This clone was observed a handful of times. V and J are TRBV12-5 and TRBJ1-5; D is possibly TRBD1 (5 bases). The V gene lost 7 bases and the J gene lost 3 bases, with 16 bases spanning the gap. Germline V gene lookup returns CDR1 LGHNT and CDR2 FRNRAP. The CDR3 runs to 15 residues. The CDR3 region is CASAQGTLPNQPQHF. In DNA, the CDR3 is TGTGCTAGTGCCCAAGGGACCCTGCCCAATCAGCCCCAGCATTTT.

The rearrangement joins TRBV6-5 to TRBJ2-7; TRBD1 matches 9 bases. Per germline, CDR1 MNHEY and CDR2 SVGAGI. The V gene end was trimmed by 2 bases and the J gene end by 5 bases; junction bases not matched to a gene: 7. This CDR3 has 15 amino acids. The CDR3 DNA reads TGTGCCAGCAGTTACCTAGGGACAGGGTCCCACGAGCAGTACTTC. Amino acid sequence: CASSYLGTGSHEQYF.

The rearrangement uses TRBV27 and TRBJ2-3; D is perhaps TRBD1 or TRBD2 (5 bases each). V lost 3 bases to trimming and J lost 4 bases, with 11 bases between them. The CDR3 has 14 residues. The germline gives CDR1 MNHEY, CDR2 SMNVEV (reference sequence). CDR3 amino acids: CASSLWGNADTQYF. CDR3 bases: TGTGCCAGCAGTTTGTGGGGGAACGCAGATACGCAGTATTTT.

This chain connects TRBV5-1 to TRBJ2-3; 8 positions agree with TRBD2. The germline gives CDR1 SGHRS, CDR2 YFSETQ. V was clipped by 4 bases and J by 5 bases; unmatched bases: 12. The CDR3 runs 16 residues. The CDR3 bases are TGCGCCAGCAGCCCACAGGGAGCGGGAGTTGGAGATACGCAGTATTTT. Encoded protein: CASSPQGAGVGDTQYF.

The chain carries TRBV5-1 and TRBJ1-1; possibly TRBD1 for D (6 bases). The ends were cut back, 4 bases at V and 2 bases at J, with 9 bases in the middle. The V gene's germline CDR1 is SGHRS and CDR2 YFSETQ. CDR3 length: 13 amino acids. CDR3 DNA sequence: TGCGCCAGCAGCCAGGACAGTAACACTGAAGCTTTCTTT. It specifies CASSQDSNTEAFF.

The rearrangement uses TRBV5-1 and TRBJ2-2; D is uncertain. V lost 2 bases and J 4 bases, leaving 12 bases between the germline ends. Per germline, CDR1 SGHRS and CDR2 YFSETQ. The CDR3 spans 15 residues. Written as DNA, the CDR3 is TGCGCCAGCAGCTTCGGCGGAACGAGCACCGGGGAGCTGTTTTTT. Protein product: CASSFGGTSTGELFF.

This sequence joins TRBV19 and TRBJ2-1; D is perhaps TRBD1 (6 bases). This CDR3 has 16 residues. Germline V gene lookup returns CDR1 LNHDA and CDR2 SQIVND (reference sequence). Trimming cost V 2 bases and J 4 bases, with 15 bases left between them. DNA for the CDR3: TGTGCCAGTAGTATAAGTGGCCAGGGGTGGTACAATGAGCAGTTCTTC. Protein sequence: CASSISGQGWYNEQFF.

CDR3: CASSQDEQGSGDTQYF. The CDR3 region has the DNA TGCGCCAGCAGCCAAGATGAACAGGGCTCAGGAGATACGCAGTATTTT. The chain couples TRBV4-3 to TRBJ2-3; maybe TRBD1 (6 bases). The CDR3 loop spans 16 amino acids. In germline, CDR1 is LGHNA, CDR2 YSLEER. Between the trimmed V and J ends, which lost 0 bases and 5 bases, there was a span of 15 bases.

The genes are TRBV13 and TRBJ2-3, with D perhaps matching TRBD2 (6 bases). The CDR3 extends over 13 amino acids. With 3 bases removed from V and 6 bases from J, the gap between germline ends came to 10 bases. Germline loops: CDR1 PRHDT, CDR2 FYEKMQ (reference sequence). The CDR3 bases are TGTGCCAGCAGCTTCCGACTAGTGGATACGCAGTATTTT. It yields the protein CASSFRLVDTQYF.